This is a list of T cell receptor beta chains from one sample in a study of T cells after yellow fever vaccination. MiXCR, applied by TCRdb to the 5' RACE reads, yields one record per CDR3 protein. The table records over 10,000 distinct CDR3 sequences, 4.5% to 6% of them present only once. The sample was PBMCs, either bulk or a sorted T-cell subset (CD4+, CD8+, memory, or dextramer-sorted; not recorded which), taken 45 days after the yellow fever booster vaccination. The source of these receptors is a man under 40 who received the YFV17D yellow fever vaccine. CDR3s include the opening cysteine and the closing phenylalanine or tryptophan. D genes are given only for firm matches. Clone sizes are given selectively: once, few, many, or a class where the clone is expanded.

abundance	len	v_gene	d_gene	j_gene	CDR3aa	CDR3nt
many	16	TRBV5-1	NA	TRBJ1-6	CASRAAEGPLETPLHF	TGCGCCAGCAGAGCTGCTGAGGGTCCTCTAGAAACACCCCTCCACTTT
many	14	TRBV10-2	NA	TRBJ2-2	CASSASRVLGELFF	TGCGCCAGCAGTGCTTCCCGGGTACTCGGGGAGCTGTTTTTT
many	14	TRBV5-1	NA	TRBJ2-1	CASSFLRDYNEQFF	TGCGCCAGCAGCTTCTTACGGGACTACAATGAGCAGTTCTTC
many	15	TRBV27	TRBD2	TRBJ2-3	CASTASGITADTQYF	TGTGCCAGCACCGCTAGCGGGATTACGGCAGATACGCAGTATTTT
many	15	TRBV6-5	NA	TRBJ2-7	CASTFWDSGSYEQYF	TGTGCCAGCACGTTTTGGGACTCCGGGTCCTACGAGCAGTACTTC
many	18	TRBV11-2	TRBD2	TRBJ2-1	CASSLVGLGGSSYNEQFF	TGTGCCAGCAGCTTAGTCGGTCTGGGCGGGAGTTCTTACAATGAGCAGTTCTTC
many	15	TRBV11-2	TRBD1	TRBJ2-7	CASSSRGGSSYEQYF	TGTGCCAGCAGCTCCCGAGGGGGCAGCTCCTACGAGCAGTACTTC
many	14	TRBV20-1	NA	TRBJ2-1	CSALSGLSINEQFF	TGCAGTGCCCTTTCGGGACTCTCTATTAATGAGCAGTTCTTC
many	15	TRBV19	NA	TRBJ2-7	CASSIEGGQGGEQYF	TGTGCCAGTAGTATAGAAGGTGGTCAGGGAGGCGAGCAGTACTTC
many	16	TRBV19	NA	TRBJ2-6	CASSKGRGSGANVLTF	TGTGCCAGTTCCAAAGGGCGGGGCTCTGGGGCCAACGTCCTGACTTTC
NA	10	TRBV20-1	NA	TRBJ1-2	CSASNYGYTF	TGCAGTGCGTCCAACTATGGCTACACCTTC
many	13	TRBV30	NA	TRBJ1-1	CAWMYSQNTEAFF	TGTGCCTGGATGTACAGCCAGAACACTGAAGCTTTCTTT
NA	11	TRBV12-3/TRBV12-4	NA	TRBJ2-1	CASSMDEEQFF	TGTGCCAGCAGCATGGACGAGGAGCAGTTCTTC
many	15	TRBV20-1	TRBD2	TRBJ2-7	CSAPPRTSGRWEQYF	TGCAGTGCCCCCCCCAGGACTAGCGGGAGATGGGAGCAGTACTTC
many	16	TRBV3-1	NA	TRBJ2-7	CASSLQGGTATYEQYF	TGTGCCAGCAGCCTTCAAGGCGGGACAGCCACCTACGAGCAGTACTTC
many	15	TRBV6-1	TRBD2	TRBJ2-1	CASSALAGGPGEQFF	TGTGCCAGCAGTGCTCTAGCGGGAGGGCCCGGTGAGCAGTTCTTC
many	14	TRBV12-3/TRBV12-4	NA	TRBJ1-2	CASSLRGIAYGYTF	TGTGCCAGCAGTTTAAGGGGGATAGCCTATGGCTACACCTTC
many	16	TRBV9	NA	TRBJ2-1	CASSVGTSSSYNEQFF	TGTGCCAGCAGCGTAGGGACATCAAGCTCCTACAATGAGCAGTTCTTC
many	13	TRBV20-1	NA	TRBJ1-6	CSAPRPPSFGLHF	TGCAGTGCTCCTCGACCGCCTAGTTTTGGCCTCCACTTT
many	15	TRBV5-1	NA	TRBJ2-5	CASSLEPLLGETQYF	TGCGCCAGCAGCTTGGAACCGCTCCTCGGGGAGACCCAGTACTTC
many	12	TRBV28	NA	TRBJ2-5	CASHGQQETQYF	TGTGCCAGCCATGGACAGCAAGAGACCCAGTACTTC
many	15	TRBV20-1	NA	TRBJ1-6	CSARYRSSYNSPLHF	TGCAGTGCTAGATACAGGAGCTCCTATAATTCACCCCTCCACTTT
many	14	TRBV5-4	TRBD2	TRBJ2-1	CASSPTGLGNEQFF	TGTGCCAGCAGCCCGACGGGACTAGGTAATGAGCAGTTCTTC
medium-sized	14	TRBV12-3/TRBV12-4	TRBD1	TRBJ2-7	CASTSSGTVYEQYF	TGTGCCAGCACATCCTCCGGGACAGTCTACGAGCAGTACTTC
large	12	TRBV29-1	NA	TRBJ2-5	CSVEGTQETQYF	TGCAGCGTTGAAGGCACCCAAGAGACCCAGTACTTC
NA	11	TRBV29-1	NA	TRBJ2-7	CSGTEAYEQYF	TGCAGCGGGACAGAGGCCTACGAGCAGTACTTC
many	13	TRBV4-1	NA	TRBJ2-1	CASSQGGVNEQFF	TGCGCCAGCAGCCAAGGGGGTGTCAATGAGCAGTTCTTC
many	14	TRBV7-3	NA	TRBJ2-1	CASSRDHSYNEQFF	TGTGCCAGCAGTCGGGACCACTCCTACAATGAGCAGTTCTTC
many	15	TRBV20-1	TRBD2	TRBJ2-2	CSARSGSANTGELFF	TGCAGTGCCAGGAGCGGGAGCGCGAACACCGGGGAGCTGTTTTTT
many	17	TRBV6-5	NA	TRBJ1-2	CASSYSAGAGVLGGYTF	TGTGCCAGCAGTTACTCTGCCGGGGCAGGCGTCCTAGGTGGCTACACCTTC
many	15	TRBV5-1	NA	TRBJ1-1	CASSLLGRTDAEAFF	TGCGCCAGCAGCTTGCTTGGACGGACCGACGCTGAAGCTTTCTTT
many	16	TRBV4-3	NA	TRBJ1-1	CASSQDKYRVGTEAFF	TGCGCCAGCAGCCAAGACAAATACCGAGTCGGCACTGAAGCTTTCTTT
many	10	TRBV29-1	NA	TRBJ2-7	CSVRTYEQYF	TGCAGCGTTCGTACCTACGAGCAGTACTTC
many	13	TRBV20-1	TRBD1	TRBJ2-3	CSAIQGGTDTQYF	TGCAGTGCTATACAGGGGGGCACAGATACGCAGTATTTT
many	14	TRBV20-1	TRBD2	TRBJ2-7	CSAQLAGRSYEQYF	TGCAGTGCTCAACTAGCGGGACGATCCTACGAGCAGTACTTC
many	14	TRBV28	TRBD1	TRBJ2-7	CATIYGTGGYEQYF	TGTGCCACCATATACGGGACAGGGGGGTACGAGCAGTACTTC
many	18	TRBV12-5	TRBD2	TRBJ2-3	CASGLVTSGRPNRDTQYF	TGTGCTAGTGGTTTGGTGACTAGCGGGAGACCCAATAGAGATACGCAGTATTTT
many	17	TRBV6-5	TRBD2	TRBJ2-5	CASRGFLAGLGQETQYF	TGTGCCAGCAGGGGCTTCTTAGCGGGGTTAGGCCAAGAGACCCAGTACTTC
many	15	TRBV5-8	NA	TRBJ1-5	CASSLRAYSNQPQHF	TGTGCCAGCAGCTTGAGGGCTTATAGCAATCAGCCCCAGCATTTT
many	12	TRBV6-6	TRBD1	TRBJ2-7	CASRDSILEQYF	TGTGCCAGCCGGGACAGTATTCTCGAGCAGTACTTC
many	16	TRBV19	NA	TRBJ2-3	CASSIVGVGALTTQYF	TGTGCCAGTAGTATTGTAGGGGTCGGCGCCCTCACTACGCAGTATTTT
many	11	TRBV5-4	NA	TRBJ2-5	CASRGPETQYF	TGTGCCAGCAGGGGTCCAGAGACCCAGTACTTC
many	12	TRBV20-1	NA	TRBJ2-7	CSARVGSYEQYF	TGCAGTGCTAGAGTAGGGTCCTACGAGCAGTACTTC
many	18	TRBV19	TRBD2	TRBJ2-1	CASSIDLSKREGWNEQFF	TGTGCCAGTAGTATAGATCTATCCAAGCGGGAGGGTTGGAATGAGCAGTTCTTC
many	16	TRBV10-3	TRBD2	TRBJ2-3	CAISEGTSGSTDTQYF	TGTGCCATCAGTGAGGGGACTAGCGGTAGCACAGATACGCAGTATTTT
many	14	TRBV7-2	NA	TRBJ2-1	CASSLEVLRNEQFF	TGTGCCAGCAGCTTGGAGGTCCTGCGTAATGAGCAGTTCTTC
many	14	TRBV25-1	NA	TRBJ2-1	CASIFGGPVDEQFF	TGTGCCAGTATATTCGGAGGGCCTGTGGATGAGCAGTTCTTC
many	13	TRBV27	NA	TRBJ2-7	CASRETIAYEQYF	TGTGCCAGCAGGGAGACCATAGCCTACGAGCAGTACTTC
many	15	TRBV29-1	NA	TRBJ2-7	CSVEDLQEAAYEQYF	TGCAGCGTTGAAGATCTTCAGGAAGCGGCCTACGAGCAGTACTTC
many	16	TRBV12-3/TRBV12-4	TRBD2	TRBJ2-1	CASSTRAGDSYNEQFF	TGTGCCAGCAGCACCCGAGCGGGAGACTCCTACAATGAGCAGTTCTTC
NA	18	TRBV12-3/TRBV12-4	TRBD1	TRBJ1-2	CAFSDTSQGAVVNYGYTF	TGTGCCTTCAGTGATACCTCACAGGGGGCGGTCGTCAACTATGGCTACACCTTC
many	15	TRBV20-1	NA	TRBJ2-1	CSAAKLVYSYNEQFF	TGCAGTGCTGCCAAACTAGTCTACTCCTACAATGAGCAGTTCTTC
many	11	TRBV11-2	NA	TRBJ2-3	CASSNGDTQYF	TGTGCCAGCAGTAATGGAGATACGCAGTATTTT